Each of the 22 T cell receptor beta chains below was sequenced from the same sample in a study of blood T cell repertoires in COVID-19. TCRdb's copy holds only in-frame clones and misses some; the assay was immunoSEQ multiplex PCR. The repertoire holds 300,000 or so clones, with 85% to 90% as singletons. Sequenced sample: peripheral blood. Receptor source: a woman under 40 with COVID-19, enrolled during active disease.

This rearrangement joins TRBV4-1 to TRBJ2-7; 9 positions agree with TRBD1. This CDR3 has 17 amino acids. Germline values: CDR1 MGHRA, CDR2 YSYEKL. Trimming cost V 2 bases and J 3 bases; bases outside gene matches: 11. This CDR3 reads CASSQPTRGQGNYEQYF. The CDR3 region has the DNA TGCGCCAGCAGCCAACCTACTCGGGGACAGGGAAACTACGAGCAGTACTTC.

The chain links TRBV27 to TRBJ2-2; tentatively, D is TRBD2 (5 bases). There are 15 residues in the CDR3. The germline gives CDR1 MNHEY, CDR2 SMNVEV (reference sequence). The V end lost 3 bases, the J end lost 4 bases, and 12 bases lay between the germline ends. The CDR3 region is CASSFWAGGTGELFF. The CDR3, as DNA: TGTGCCAGCAGTTTTTGGGCGGGCGGCACCGGGGAGCTGTTTTTT.

The CDR3 sequence is CASSLSTLNQPQHF. For the CDR3, the DNA is TGTGCCAGCAGCTTATCGACACTCAATCAGCCCCAGCATTTT. V is TRBV5-8 and J is TRBJ1-5; D not certain. Trimming removed 2 bases from V and 3 bases from J, with 9 bases in between. Germline assignment: CDR1 SGHTS and CDR2 YDEGEE. This CDR3 is 14 amino acids long. Drawing the rest from reference TRBV5-8 and TRBJ1-5, the complete variable domain is EAGVTQSPTHLIKTRGQQATLRCSPISGHTSVYWYQQALGLGLQFLLWYDEGEERNRGNFPPRFSGRQFPNYSSELNVNALELEDSALYLCASSLSTLNQPQHFGDGTRLSIL.

The CDR3 DNA reads as TGTGCCAGCCGGATCGGGGATGAGCAGTTCTTC. This translates into CASRIGDEQFF. The rearrangement links TRBV19 to TRBJ2-1; TRBD2 is a possible D gene (5 bases). Trimming pared 9 bases from V and 8 bases from J, leaving 11 bases between. The length of the CDR3 is 11 residues. Germline V gene sequence: CDR1 LNHDA, CDR2 SQIVND (reference sequence).

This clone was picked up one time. Here the CDR3 reads CAVGTGTGNTIYF. CDR3 in DNA: TGTGCCGTCGGCACAGGGACTGGAAACACCATATATTTT. The chain joins TRBV19 to TRBJ1-3; weak D call: TRBD1 (6 bases). Trimming took 11 bases from V and 2 from J, leaving 13 bases between them. The CDR3 consists of 13 residues. The V gene's germline CDR1 is LNHDA and CDR2 SQIVND (reference sequence). The whole variable domain, filled in from reference TRBV19 and TRBJ1-3, reads DGGITQSPKYLFRKEGQNVTLSCEQNLNHDAMYWYRQDPGQGLRLIYYSQIVNDFQKGDIAEGYSVSREKKESFPLTVTSAQKNPTAFYLCAVGTGTGNTIYFGEGSWLTVV.

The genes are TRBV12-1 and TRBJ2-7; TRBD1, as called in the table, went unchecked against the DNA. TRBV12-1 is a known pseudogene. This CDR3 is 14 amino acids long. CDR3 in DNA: TGTGCCAGCACCGTTGACAGGGTACTCGGCGAGCAGTACTTC. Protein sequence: CASTVDRVLGEQYF.

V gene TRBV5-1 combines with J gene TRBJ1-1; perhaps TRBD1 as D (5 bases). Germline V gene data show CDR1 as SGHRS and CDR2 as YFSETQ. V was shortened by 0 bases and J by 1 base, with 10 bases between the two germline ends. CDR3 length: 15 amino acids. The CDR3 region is CASSLAQGRNTEAFF. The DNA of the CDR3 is TGCGCCAGCAGCTTGGCCCAGGGCAGGAACACTGAAGCTTTCTTT. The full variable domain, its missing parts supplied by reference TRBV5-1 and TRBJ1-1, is KAGVTQTPRYLIKTRGQQVTLSCSPISGHRSVSWYQQTPGQGLQFLFEYFSETQRNKGNFPGRFSGRQFSNSRSEMNVSTLELGDSALYLCASSLAQGRNTEAFFGQGTRLTVV.

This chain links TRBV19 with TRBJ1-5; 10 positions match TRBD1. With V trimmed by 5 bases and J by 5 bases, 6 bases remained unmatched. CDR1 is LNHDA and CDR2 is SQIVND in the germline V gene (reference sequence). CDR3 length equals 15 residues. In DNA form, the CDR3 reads TGTGCCAGTAGTGGGGGACAGGGGACGTATCAGCCCCAGCATTTT. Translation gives CASSGGQGTYQPQHF.

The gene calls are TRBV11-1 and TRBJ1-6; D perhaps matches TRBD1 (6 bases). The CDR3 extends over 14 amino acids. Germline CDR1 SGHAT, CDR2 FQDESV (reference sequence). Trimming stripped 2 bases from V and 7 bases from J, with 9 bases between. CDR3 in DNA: TGTGCCAGCAGCTTATGGGGGCCCAATTCACCCCTCCACTTT. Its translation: CASSLWGPNSPLHF. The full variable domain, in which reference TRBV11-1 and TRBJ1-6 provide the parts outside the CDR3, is EAEVAQSPRYKITEKSQAVAFWCDPISGHATLYWYRQILGQGPELLVQFQDESVVDDSQLPKDRFSAERLKGVDSTLKIQPAELGDSAMYLCASSLWGPNSPLHFGNGTRLTVT.

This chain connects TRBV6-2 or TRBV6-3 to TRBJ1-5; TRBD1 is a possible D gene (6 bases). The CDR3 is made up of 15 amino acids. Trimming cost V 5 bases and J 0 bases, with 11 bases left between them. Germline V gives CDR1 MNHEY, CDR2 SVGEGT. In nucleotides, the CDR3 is TGTGCCAGCAGTGGACAGTCGTATAGCAATCAGCCCCAGCATTTT. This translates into CASSGQSYSNQPQHF.

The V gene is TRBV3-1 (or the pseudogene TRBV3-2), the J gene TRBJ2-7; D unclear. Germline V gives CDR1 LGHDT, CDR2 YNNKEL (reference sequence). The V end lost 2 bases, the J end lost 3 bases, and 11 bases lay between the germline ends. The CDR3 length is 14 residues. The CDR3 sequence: CASSQKPPNYEQYF. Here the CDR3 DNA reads TGTGCCAGCAGCCAAAAACCCCCTAACTACGAGCAGTACTTC.

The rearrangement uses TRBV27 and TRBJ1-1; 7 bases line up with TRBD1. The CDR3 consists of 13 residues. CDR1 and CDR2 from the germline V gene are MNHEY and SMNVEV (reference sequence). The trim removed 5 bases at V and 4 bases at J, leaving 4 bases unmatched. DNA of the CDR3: TGTGCCAGCAGTGTCGGGACAGTCACTGAAGCTTTCTTT. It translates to CASSVGTVTEAFF.

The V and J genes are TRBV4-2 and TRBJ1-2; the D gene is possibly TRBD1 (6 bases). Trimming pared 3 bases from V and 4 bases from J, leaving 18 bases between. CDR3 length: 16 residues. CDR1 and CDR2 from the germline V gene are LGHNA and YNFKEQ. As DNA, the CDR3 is TGTGCCAGCAGCCAGCCCACCGGGACAAAGACCTATGGCTACACCTTC. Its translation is CASSQPTGTKTYGYTF.

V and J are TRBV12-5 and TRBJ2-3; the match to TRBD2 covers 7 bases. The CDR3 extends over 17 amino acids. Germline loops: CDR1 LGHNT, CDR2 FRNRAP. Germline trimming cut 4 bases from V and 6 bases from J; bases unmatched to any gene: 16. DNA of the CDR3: TGTGCTAGTGGTTGGGGACGGGAGGAGCAGGGTGTGGATACGCAGTATTTT. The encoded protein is CASGWGREEQGVDTQYF.

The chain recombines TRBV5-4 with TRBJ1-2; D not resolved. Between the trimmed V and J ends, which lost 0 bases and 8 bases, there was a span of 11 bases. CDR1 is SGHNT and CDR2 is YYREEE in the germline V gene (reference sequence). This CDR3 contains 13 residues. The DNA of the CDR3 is TGTGCCAGCAGCTTGGTAGCCTCGTTGGGCTACACCTTC. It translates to CASSLVASLGYTF.

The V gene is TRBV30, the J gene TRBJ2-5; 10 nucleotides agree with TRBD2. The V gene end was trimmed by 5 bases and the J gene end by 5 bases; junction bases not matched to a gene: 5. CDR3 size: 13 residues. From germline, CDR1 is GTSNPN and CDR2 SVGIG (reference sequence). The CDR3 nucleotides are TGTGCCTGGGCGAGCGGGAGGGCGGAGACCCAGTACTTC. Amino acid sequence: CAWASGRAETQYF.

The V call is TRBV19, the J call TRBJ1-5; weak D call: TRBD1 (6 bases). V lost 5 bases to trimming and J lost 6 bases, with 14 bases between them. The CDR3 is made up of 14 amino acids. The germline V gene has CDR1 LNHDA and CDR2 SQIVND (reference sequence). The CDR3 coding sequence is TGTGCCAGTAGTTCACAGGGTTTAGGTCAGCCCCAGCATTTT. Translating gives CASSSQGLGQPQHF.

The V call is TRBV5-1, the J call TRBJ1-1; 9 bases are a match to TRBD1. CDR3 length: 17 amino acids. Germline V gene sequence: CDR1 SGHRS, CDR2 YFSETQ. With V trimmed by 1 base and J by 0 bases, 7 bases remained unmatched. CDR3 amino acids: CASSLRGTGSLNTEAFF. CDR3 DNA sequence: TGCGCCAGCAGCTTGCGTGGGACAGGGAGTCTGAACACTGAAGCTTTCTTT.

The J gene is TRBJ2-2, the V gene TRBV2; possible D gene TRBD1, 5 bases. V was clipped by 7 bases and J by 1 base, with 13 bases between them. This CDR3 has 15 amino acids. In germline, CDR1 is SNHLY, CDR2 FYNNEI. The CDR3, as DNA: TGTGCCAGCAAGGGAAAACAGGAGAACACCGGGGAGCTGTTTTTT. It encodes CASKGKQENTGELFF.

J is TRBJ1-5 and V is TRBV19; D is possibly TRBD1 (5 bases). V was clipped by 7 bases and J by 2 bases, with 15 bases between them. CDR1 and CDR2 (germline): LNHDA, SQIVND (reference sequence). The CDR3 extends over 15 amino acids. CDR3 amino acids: CASTPGTRGNQPQHF. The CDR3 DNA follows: TGTGCCAGTACCCCCGGGACTCGGGGCAATCAGCCCCAGCATTTT.

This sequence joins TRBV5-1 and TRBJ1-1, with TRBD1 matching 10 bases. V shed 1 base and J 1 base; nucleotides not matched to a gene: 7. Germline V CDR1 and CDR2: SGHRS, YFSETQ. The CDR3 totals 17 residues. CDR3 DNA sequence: TGCGCCAGCAGCTTGATAGGACAGGGGGATGCGAACACTGAAGCTTTCTTT. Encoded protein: CASSLIGQGDANTEAFF.

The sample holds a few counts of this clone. Here the CDR3 DNA reads TGTGCCAGCAGCTTAGTCGTTAGCCGCTCTGGAAACACCATATATTTT. This sequence encodes CASSLVVSRSGNTIYF. The V call is TRBV7-6, the J call TRBJ1-3; D uncertain. Germline V gene sequence: CDR1 SGHVS, CDR2 FNYEAQ. Trimming took off 1 base at V and 0 bases at J, with 10 bases between the two ends. The CDR3 is made up of 16 amino acids.